The source of this TCR beta chain is a study of cytomegalovirus exposure and HLA in healthy donors. At the level of the study: As released early, the data held 70 million to 100 million unique TCRs from HLA-typed donors. Study conclusions and caveats: As a later analysis showed, several of the most significant clusters appeared to be linked to common viral pathogens. Per a later analysis, about 18,000 TCR beta sequences showed association with HLA alleles at 0.05 false discovery rate. One variant, a missense change in DCLRE1C, was linked in a later analysis to TCR beta V- and J-gene trimming.

This CDR3 has 16 amino acids. V lost 4 bases to trimming and J lost 0 bases, with 14 bases between them. CDR1 is MNHEY, CDR2 SVGAGI, per germline. As regards this clone: Its antigen is not identified.

It was with 60 Vbeta and 13 Jbeta primers that the PCR ran. Sequencing was performed with immunoSEQ multiplex PCR; in TCRdb, only in-frame clones are kept and a portion is missing. The sample has 130,000 or so clones, 80% to 90% seen once. This clonotype originated in a man aged 35 to 55 in good health and CMV-seronegative. The rearrangement uses TRBV6-5 and TRBJ2-3; a possible D gene is TRBD1 (6 bases). The sample was PBMCs. The chain's CDR3 is CASSSGARGSTDTQYF. CDR3 sequence (DNA): TGTGCCAGCAGTTCAGGTGCCAGGGGCAGCACAGATACGCAGTATTTT.